The present TCR beta chain was sequenced within a study of blood T cells in healthy people across ages. All donors came from Russia, were Caucasian and healthy, and spanned ages about 6 to 100. CDR1 is MDHEN and CDR2 is SYDVKM in the germline V gene. The CDR3 has 15 residues. V was clipped by 7 bases and J by 11 bases; unmatched bases: 18. Worth noting for this clonotype: Antigen: not known.

Study-wide results and limits: Naive and antigen-experienced cells could not be conclusively compared, given unsorted PBMCs.

A J-beta primer mix and a sample-barcoded 5' primer were used in a second PCR of about 7 to 12 cycles. Via MiXCR, TCRdb re-called the 5' RACE reads, giving one row per CDR3 protein. The repertoire holds about 1.5 million distinct CDR3 sequences, with under 55% as singletons. The rearrangement uses TRBV28 and TRBJ2-5; TRBD1 agrees at 8 bases. Sequencing was performed on blood. The sequence derives from a woman aged 18 to 35 in good health. The CDR3 sequence: CASKSDRASYNEQYF. CDR3 bases: TGTGCCAGCAAATCGGACAGGGCCTCGTACAATGAGCAGTACTTC.